There are a few counts of the clone carrying this TCR beta chain. V shed 7 bases and J shed 6 bases, with 6 bases lying between them. The length of the CDR3 is 11 residues. From germline, CDR1 is MNHEY and CDR2 SVGEGT. Using unique molecular identifiers, the investigators prepared the TCRbeta library. TCRdb reanalysed the PCR reads using MiXCR and keeps one entry per CDR3 protein. The profile shows some 520,000 distinct CDR3 sequences, about 30% of them singletons. These data are taken from a study of T-cell reconstitution after alpha-beta-depleted transplantation in children. The rearrangement joins TRBV6-2 or TRBV6-3 to TRBJ2-2; D ambiguous. The sample consisted of PBMCs from the stem cell graft donor, taken from the stem cell graft. This clonotype was sampled from a human donor who donated a stem cell graft to a child with aplastic anemia. CDR3 residues: CASTLPGELFF. The CDR3 DNA follows: TGTGCCAGCACTCTTCCCGGGGAGCTGTTTTTT.